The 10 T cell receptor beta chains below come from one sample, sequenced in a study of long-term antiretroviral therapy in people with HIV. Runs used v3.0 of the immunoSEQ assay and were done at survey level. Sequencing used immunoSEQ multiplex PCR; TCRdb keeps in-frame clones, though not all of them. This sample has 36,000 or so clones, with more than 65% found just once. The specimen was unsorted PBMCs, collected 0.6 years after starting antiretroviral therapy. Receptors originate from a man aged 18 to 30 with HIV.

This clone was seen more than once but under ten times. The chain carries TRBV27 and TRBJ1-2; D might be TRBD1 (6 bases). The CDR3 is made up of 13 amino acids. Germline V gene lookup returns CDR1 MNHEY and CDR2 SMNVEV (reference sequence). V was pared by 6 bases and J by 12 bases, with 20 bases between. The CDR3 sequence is CASRYSPQGGDTF. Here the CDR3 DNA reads TGTGCCAGCAGATATTCACCACAGGGTGGAGACACCTTC.

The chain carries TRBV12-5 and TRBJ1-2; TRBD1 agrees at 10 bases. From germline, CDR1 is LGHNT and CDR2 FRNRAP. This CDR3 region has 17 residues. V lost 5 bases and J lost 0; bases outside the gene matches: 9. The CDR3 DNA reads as TGTGCTAGTGGTCCTGGGACAGGGGACGCGTCTAACTATGGCTACACCTTC. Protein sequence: CASGPGTGDASNYGYTF.

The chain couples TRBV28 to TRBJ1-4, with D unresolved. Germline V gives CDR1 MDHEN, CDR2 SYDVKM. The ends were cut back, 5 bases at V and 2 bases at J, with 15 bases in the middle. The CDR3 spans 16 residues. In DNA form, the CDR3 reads TGTGCCAGCAGTATAGGACTCGGCTCTACTAATGAAAAACTGTTTTTT. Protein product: CASSIGLGSTNEKLFF.

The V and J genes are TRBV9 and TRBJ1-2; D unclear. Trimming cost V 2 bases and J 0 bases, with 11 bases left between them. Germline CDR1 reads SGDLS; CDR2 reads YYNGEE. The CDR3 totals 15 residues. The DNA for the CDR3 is TGTGCCAGCAGCGTCCAGACAAATACTAACTATGGCTACACCTTC. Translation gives CASSVQTNTNYGYTF.

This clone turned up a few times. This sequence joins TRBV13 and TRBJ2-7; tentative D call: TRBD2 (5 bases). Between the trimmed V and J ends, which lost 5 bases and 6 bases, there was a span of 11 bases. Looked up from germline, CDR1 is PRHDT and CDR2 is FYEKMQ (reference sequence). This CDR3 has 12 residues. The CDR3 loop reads CASSPFEGEQYF. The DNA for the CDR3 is TGTGCCAGCAGCCCCTTTGAGGGCGAGCAGTACTTC.

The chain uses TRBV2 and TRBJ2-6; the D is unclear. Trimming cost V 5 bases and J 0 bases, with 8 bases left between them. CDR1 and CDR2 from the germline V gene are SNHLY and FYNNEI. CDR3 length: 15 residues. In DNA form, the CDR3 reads TGTGCCAGCAGTTTGGCCGACTCTGGGGCCAACGTCCTGACTTTC. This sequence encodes CASSLADSGANVLTF.

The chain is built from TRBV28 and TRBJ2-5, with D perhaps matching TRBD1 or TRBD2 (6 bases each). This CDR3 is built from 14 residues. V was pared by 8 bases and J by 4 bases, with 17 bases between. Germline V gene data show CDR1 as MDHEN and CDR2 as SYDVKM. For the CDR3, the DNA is TGTGCCAGCTCGGTAGGGGGGCTGAGAGAGACCCAGTACTTC. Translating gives CASSVGGLRETQYF. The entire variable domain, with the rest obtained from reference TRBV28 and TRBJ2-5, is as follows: DVKVTQSSRYLVKRTGEKVFLECVQDMDHENMFWYRQDPGLGLRLIYFSYDVKMKEKGDIPEGYSVSREKKERFSLILESASTNQTSMYLCASSVGGLRETQYFGPGTRLLVL.

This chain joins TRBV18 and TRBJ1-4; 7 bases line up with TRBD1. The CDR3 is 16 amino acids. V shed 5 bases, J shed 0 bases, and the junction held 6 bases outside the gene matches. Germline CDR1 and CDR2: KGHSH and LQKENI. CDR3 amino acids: CASSSHRGSTNEKLFF. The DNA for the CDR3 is TGTGCCAGCTCATCCCACAGGGGATCAACTAATGAAAAACTGTTTTTT.

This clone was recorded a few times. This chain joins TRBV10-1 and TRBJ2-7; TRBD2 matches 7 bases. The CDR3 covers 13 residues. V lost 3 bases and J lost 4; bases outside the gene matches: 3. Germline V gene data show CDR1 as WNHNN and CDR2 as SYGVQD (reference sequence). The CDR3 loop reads CASSEGGSYEQYF. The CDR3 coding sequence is TGCGCCAGCAGTGAAGGCGGGAGTTACGAGCAGTACTTC.

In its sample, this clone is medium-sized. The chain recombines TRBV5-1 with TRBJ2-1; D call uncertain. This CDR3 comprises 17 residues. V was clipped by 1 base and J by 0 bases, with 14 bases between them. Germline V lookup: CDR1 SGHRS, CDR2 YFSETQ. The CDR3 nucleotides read TGCGCCAGCAGCTTGACTTTCATCGTCAGCTCCTACAATGAGCAGTTCTTC. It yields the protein CASSLTFIVSSYNEQFF.